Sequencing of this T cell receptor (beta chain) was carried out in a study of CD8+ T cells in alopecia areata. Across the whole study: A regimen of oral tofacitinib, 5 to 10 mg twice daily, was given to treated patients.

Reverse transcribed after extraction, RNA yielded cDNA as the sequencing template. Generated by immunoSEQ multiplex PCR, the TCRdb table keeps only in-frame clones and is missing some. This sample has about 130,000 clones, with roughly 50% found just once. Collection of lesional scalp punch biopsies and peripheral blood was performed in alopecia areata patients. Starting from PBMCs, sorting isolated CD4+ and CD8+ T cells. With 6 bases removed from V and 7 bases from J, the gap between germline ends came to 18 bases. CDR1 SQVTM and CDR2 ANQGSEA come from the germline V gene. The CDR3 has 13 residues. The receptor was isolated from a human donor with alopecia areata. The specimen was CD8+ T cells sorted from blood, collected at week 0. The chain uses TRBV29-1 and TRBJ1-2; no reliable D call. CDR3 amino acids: CSVDTGQEVGYTF. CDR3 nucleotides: TGCAGCGTCGATACCGGGCAGGAGGTTGGCTACACCTTC.